The 14 T cell receptor beta chains below all came from one sample that was sequenced in a study of blood T cell repertoires in COVID-19. Sequencing was performed with immunoSEQ multiplex PCR; in TCRdb, only in-frame clones are kept and a portion is missing. This sample has 50,000 to 65,000 clones, with about four fifths found just once. The sequencing input was peripheral blood. The receptors come from a human donor in a cohort sampled during active COVID-19.

As to this clone: One end of the junction does not line up with germline, which may come from a read error. J is TRBJ1-3 and V is TRBV4-1, with D maybe TRBD1 (6 bases). CDR1 is MGHRA, CDR2 YSYEKL, per germline. The CDR3 is 16 residues long. The CDR3 here is CARSRLETGPGNTIYF. CDR3 DNA sequence: TGCGCCCGCAGCCGACTCGAGACAGGCCCTGGAAACACCATATATTTT.

The chain is built from TRBV5-1 and TRBJ1-3, with TRBD1 matching 9 bases. J was trimmed by 0 bases and V by 3 bases; bases with no gene match: 7. Per germline, CDR1 SGHRS and CDR2 YFSETQ. This CDR3 has 17 amino acids. CDR3 protein: CASSSWTGDLSGNTIYF. The CDR3 nucleotides are TGCGCCAGCAGCTCATGGACAGGGGACCTCTCTGGAAACACCATATATTTT. Drawing the rest from reference TRBV5-1 and TRBJ1-3, the complete variable domain is KAGVTQTPRYLIKTRGQQVTLSCSPISGHRSVSWYQQTPGQGLQFLFEYFSETQRNKGNFPGRFSGRQFSNSRSEMNVSTLELGDSALYLCASSSWTGDLSGNTIYFGEGSWLTVV.

This clone was observed a single time. V and J are TRBV5-4 and TRBJ2-3; D unclear. The CDR3 runs 15 residues. With 3 bases removed from V and 0 bases from J, the gap between germline ends came to 11 bases. Germline assignment: CDR1 SGHNT and CDR2 YYREEE (reference sequence). CDR3 amino acids: CASSSPSGSTDTQYF. CDR3 nucleotides: TGTGCCAGCAGCTCGCCCTCCGGGAGCACAGATACGCAGTATTTT. Complete variable domain (other parts from reference TRBV5-4 and TRBJ2-3): ETGVTQSPTHLIKTRGQQVTLRCSSQSGHNTVSWYQQALGQGPQFIFQYYREEENGRGNFPPRFSGLQFPNYSSELNVNALELDDSALYLCASSSPSGSTDTQYFGPGTRLTVL.

The sample holds many counts of this clone. The genes are TRBV5-4 and TRBJ1-4; a possible D gene is TRBD1 (5 bases). The CDR3 is made up of 15 amino acids. Trimming pared 0 bases from V and 4 bases from J, leaving 10 bases between. Per the germline V gene, CDR1 is SGHNT and CDR2 is YYREEE (reference sequence). CDR3 sequence reads: CASSLAGAFNEKLFF. The CDR3 nucleotides are TGTGCCAGCAGCTTGGCTGGGGCCTTTAATGAAAAACTGTTTTTT.

The V call is TRBV3-1 (or the pseudogene TRBV3-2), the J call TRBJ2-7, with 9 nucleotides matching TRBD2. Germline loops: CDR1 LGHDT, CDR2 YNNKEL (reference sequence). J gave up 6 bases and V 3 bases, and 9 bases lay outside the gene matches. CDR3 length: 15 amino acids. CDR3 nucleotides: TGTGCCAGCAGCCATATGGGCGGGAGGGCCTCCGAGCAGTACTTC. Amino acids: CASSHMGGRASEQYF.

The rearrangement links TRBV6-5 to TRBJ1-5; D unclear. CDR1 and CDR2 from the germline V gene are MNHEY and SVGAGI. V gave up 7 bases and J gave up 0 bases, with 13 bases separating them. This CDR3 region has 15 residues. The CDR3 DNA sequence: TGTGCCAGCATTAGATCGCCCGATAGCAATCAGCCCCAGCATTTT. Translation: CASIRSPDSNQPQHF.

The chain couples TRBV5-1 to TRBJ2-1, with a tentative D call TRBD1 (5 bases). There are 15 residues in the CDR3. CDR1 SGHRS and CDR2 YFSETQ come from the germline V gene. The V end was cut by 2 bases, the J end by 2 bases, with 11 bases between. The CDR3 nucleotides read TGCGCCAGCAGCTTTTTAACAGGCGCCTACAATGAGCAGTTCTTC. Translation: CASSFLTGAYNEQFF.

This chain uses TRBV5-6 with TRBJ2-3; D is ambiguous. CDR3 length equals 12 residues. Per germline, CDR1 SGHDT and CDR2 YYEEEE. The V end was cut by 1 base, the J end by 4 bases, with 4 bases between. The DNA of the CDR3 is TGTGCCAGCAGCTTGACAGCAGATACGCAGTATTTT. Its translation is CASSLTADTQYF.

V is TRBV29-1 and J is TRBJ2-5, with D tentatively TRBD1 (5 bases). CDR1 is SQVTM, CDR2 ANQGSEA, per germline. V lost 2 bases, J lost 1 base, and 8 bases lay in between. The CDR3 loop spans 13 amino acids. CDR3 in DNA: TGCAGCGTTGAAACAGGCCCCCAAGAGACCCAGTACTTC. The encoded protein is CSVETGPQETQYF.

This chain links TRBV7-8 with TRBJ2-2; no firm D call. Germline values: CDR1 SGHVS, CDR2 FQNEAQ. The CDR3 loop spans 15 amino acids. The ends were cut back, 1 base at V and 1 base at J, with 7 bases in the middle. CDR3 sequence reads: CASSLGAWNTGELFF. The CDR3 nucleotides read TGTGCCAGCAGCTTAGGAGCCTGGAACACCGGGGAGCTGTTTTTT.

The rearrangement links TRBV5-1 to TRBJ2-3, with 7 bases identical to TRBD2. CDR3 size: 13 residues. The germline gives CDR1 SGHRS, CDR2 YFSETQ. V was clipped by 4 bases and J by 4 bases; unmatched bases: 3. CDR3 protein: CASSTGLADTQYF. For the CDR3, the DNA is TGCGCCAGCAGCACCGGACTAGCAGATACGCAGTATTTT.

The V call is TRBV3-1 (or the pseudogene TRBV3-2), the J call TRBJ1-5; 8 bases align to TRBD1. The ends lost 4 bases at V and 2 bases at J; junction bases unmatched: 1. Germline V gene data show CDR1 as LGHDT and CDR2 as YNNKEL (reference sequence). This CDR3 contains 14 residues. CDR3 region: CASSLTGGNQPQHF. CDR3 nucleotides: TGTGCCAGCAGCCTGACAGGGGGCAATCAGCCCCAGCATTTT.

The chain employs TRBV5-4 and TRBJ2-2, with a weak D call TRBD1 (6 bases). The CDR3 extends over 17 amino acids. Trimming left V 4 bases short and J 6 bases short, with 22 bases between. CDR1 is SGHNT and CDR2 is YYREEE in the germline V gene (reference sequence). The CDR3 here is CASSTPTSLGQSGELFF. CDR3 bases: TGTGCCAGCAGCACGCCAACATCATTAGGACAGTCCGGGGAGCTGTTTTTT.

The chain has TRBV19 and TRBJ1-6; D gene uncertain. There are 13 residues in the CDR3. Per the germline V gene, CDR1 is LNHDA and CDR2 is SQIVND (reference sequence). V lost 9 bases, J lost 9 bases, and 15 bases lay in between. The chain's CDR3 is CASYDSVGSPLHF. CDR3 bases: TGTGCCAGCTACGACTCCGTGGGTTCACCCCTCCACTTT.